These 18 T cell receptor beta chains came from one sample sequenced in a study of OX40 agonist ivuxolimab in advanced cancers. The assay was immunoSEQ multiplex PCR, and TCRdb's table has in-frame clones only and misses some. The data show about 96,000 clones, roughly 91% seen once. The sample here was CD4+ or CD8+ T cells sorted from blood, taken in a trial of the OX40 agonist ivuxolimab. The receptors originated from an adult with an advanced solid tumor such as melanoma, head and neck, liver or kidney cancer.

The V call is TRBV5-1, the J call TRBJ1-1; a possible D gene is TRBD1 (5 bases). V was clipped by 0 bases and J by 3 bases, with 9 bases between them. CDR3 length: 14 residues. Germline V gives CDR1 SGHRS, CDR2 YFSETQ. The CDR3 DNA sequence: TGCGCCAGCAGCTTGGCGGGCAGGGACACTGAAGCTTTCTTT. Its translation: CASSLAGRDTEAFF.

J is TRBJ1-2 and V is TRBV6-1; D is unresolved. V lost 2 bases to trimming and J lost 5 bases, with 15 bases between them. The CDR3 runs to 15 residues. CDR1 and CDR2 from the germline V gene are MNHNS and SASEGT. CDR3 sequence (DNA): TGTGCCAGCAGTGAAAACTGGACCACTAGGTATGGCTACACCTTC. It yields the protein CASSENWTTRYGYTF.

The chain carries TRBV18 and TRBJ2-1; 9 bases are a match to TRBD2. This CDR3 has 13 amino acids. Germline V gene lookup returns CDR1 KGHSH and CDR2 LQKENI. Trimming cost V 3 bases and J 8 bases; bases outside gene matches: 2. The CDR3 DNA reads as TGTGCCAGCTCACCGAGGACTAGCGATGAGCAGTTCTTC. It yields the protein CASSPRTSDEQFF.

This clone has only one observation. This rearrangement joins TRBV19 to TRBJ1-2, with D possibly being TRBD1 (5 bases). Germline CDR1 LNHDA, CDR2 SQIVND (reference sequence). There are 12 residues in the CDR3. The V gene lost 8 bases and the J gene lost 1 base, with 8 bases spanning the gap. CDR3 bases: TGTGCCAGTGCGGGACTTAACTATGGCTACACCTTC. It encodes CASAGLNYGYTF.

This chain joins TRBV4-3 and TRBJ2-2; 7 bases are shared with TRBD2. V lost 2 bases, J lost 8 bases, and 11 bases stayed unmatched. CDR3 length equals 16 residues. CDR1 is LGHNA and CDR2 is YSLEER in the germline V gene. CDR3 protein: CASSQKRGSFLGELFF. CDR3 coding DNA: TGCGCCAGCAGCCAAAAGCGCGGGAGCTTCTTGGGGGAGCTGTTTTTT.

This rearrangement joins TRBV21-1 to TRBJ2-3; the D call TRBD2 from the table was never checked on the DNA. TRBV21-1 is noted as a pseudogene. The CDR3 extends over 17 amino acids. CDR3 in amino acids: CASSKAPTSGRPDTQYF. CDR3 bases: TGTGCCAGCAGCAAAGCGCCCACTAGCGGGAGGCCAGATACGCAGTATTTT.

This clone has just a few counts. This sequence joins TRBV5-4 and TRBJ2-7, with TRBD1 matching 8 bases. The V and J ends lost 10 bases and 3 bases, in that order; junction bases with no gene match: 6. CDR1 is SGHNT, CDR2 YYREEE, per germline (reference sequence). The CDR3 has 12 amino acids. For the CDR3, the DNA is TGTGCCGTTAGACAGGGGAGCTACGAGCAGTACTTC. Protein: CAVRQGSYEQYF.

This clone was picked up a small number of times. This chain connects TRBV6-5 to TRBJ1-2; D ambiguous. Germline V CDR1 and CDR2: MNHEY, SVGAGI. This CDR3 is 13 amino acids long. Trimming pared 8 bases from V and 2 bases from J, leaving 12 bases between. In nucleotides, the CDR3 is TGTGCCAGCTATTCCACAGTGAACTATGGCTACACCTTC. Translating gives CASYSTVNYGYTF.

The CDR3 loop reads CASSIVGGPYEQYF. Written as DNA, the CDR3 is TGTGCCAGTAGTATTGTAGGGGGCCCCTACGAGCAGTACTTC. The rearrangement links TRBV19 to TRBJ2-7; 7 bases agree with TRBD1. This CDR3 is 14 amino acids long. J was trimmed by 2 bases and V by 3 bases; bases with no gene match: 4. Germline V gene lookup returns CDR1 LNHDA and CDR2 SQIVND (reference sequence). The full variable domain, rest sourced from reference TRBV19 and TRBJ2-7, is DGGITQSPKYLFRKEGQNVTLSCEQNLNHDAMYWYRQDPGQGLRLIYYSQIVNDFQKGDIAEGYSVSREKKESFPLTVTSAQKNPTAFYLCASSIVGGPYEQYFGPGTRLTVT.

The chain uses TRBV9 and TRBJ2-1, with unresolved D. CDR1 SGDLS and CDR2 YYNGEE come from the germline V gene. CDR3 length equals 15 residues. V was clipped by 4 bases and J by 1 base, with 12 bases between them. In DNA, the CDR3 is TGTGCCAGCAGCACGAGCTTGATTTCCTACAATGAGCAGTTCTTC. This encodes CASSTSLISYNEQFF.

The chain employs TRBV5-6 and TRBJ2-5; D not resolved. Gene TRBJ2-7 matches the end of the DNA better, so the J call may be wrong. The CDR3 is 16 amino acids. Germline assignment: CDR1 SGHDT and CDR2 YYEEEE. The CDR3 DNA sequence: TGTGCCAGCAGCATTTTAGGGTCGGCCGAAACCTACGAGCAGTACTTC. It specifies CASSILGSAETYEQYF.

The chain couples TRBV9 to TRBJ1-4; D ambiguous. V lost 3 bases to trimming and J lost 6 bases, with 15 bases between them. CDR1 and CDR2 (germline): SGDLS, YYNGEE. This CDR3 region has 15 residues. The CDR3 region is CASSASGLRDEKLFF. CDR3 nucleotide sequence: TGTGCCAGCAGCGCATCGGGATTAAGGGATGAAAAACTGTTTTTT. The full variable domain, with the rest looked up from reference TRBV9 and TRBJ1-4, is DSGVTQTPKHLITATGQRVTLRCSPRSGDLSVYWYQQSLDQGLQFLIQYYNGEERAKGNILERFSAQQFPDLHSELNLSSLELGDSALYFCASSASGLRDEKLFFGSGTQLSVL.

The genes are TRBV5-6 and TRBJ2-7; no definite D call. Trimming left V 0 bases short and J 6 bases short, with 16 bases between. Germline values: CDR1 SGHDT, CDR2 YYEEEE. CDR3 length equals 15 residues. CDR3 coding DNA: TGTGCCAGCAGCTTGGGATTCCCGGTAGTCTCCGAGCAGTACTTC. Protein: CASSLGFPVVSEQYF.

The V gene is TRBV7-6, the J gene TRBJ1-2; weak D call: TRBD1 (6 bases). Looked up from germline, CDR1 is SGHVS and CDR2 is FNYEAQ. Trimming stripped 6 bases from V and 1 base from J, with 9 bases between. The CDR3 covers 13 residues. The CDR3 protein is CASRGGLNYGYTF. The CDR3 DNA reads as TGTGCCAGCAGGGGGGGCCTTAACTATGGCTACACCTTC.

The CDR3: CAIRFDGDNEQFF. The DNA of the CDR3 is TGTGCCATCAGGTTTGACGGGGATAATGAGCAGTTCTTC. This chain connects TRBV10-3 to TRBJ2-1, with D possibly TRBD2 on 5 matching bases. Germline CDR1 reads ENHRY; CDR2 reads SYGVKD. The germline V and J ends were trimmed by 6 bases and 7 bases, with 13 bases remaining between them. This CDR3 contains 13 residues.

The gene calls are TRBV2 and TRBJ2-2; 12 bases align to TRBD2. The CDR3 extends over 16 amino acids. Germline-derived CDR1 and CDR2 are SNHLY and FYNNEI. V gave up 9 bases and J gave up 0 bases; unmatched junction bases: 5. The CDR3 spells CARGTSGFSNTGELFF. In DNA form, the CDR3 reads TGTGCCAGAGGGACTAGCGGGTTTTCGAACACCGGGGAGCTGTTTTTT.

The V and J genes are TRBV29-1 and TRBJ1-2, with TRBD1 identical over 7 bases. The CDR3 runs 12 residues. Losses at the gene ends were 5 bases for V and 3 bases for J; bases not matched to a gene: 3. Germline CDR1 is SQVTM and CDR2 is ANQGSEA. The CDR3 sequence: CSVRQGDYGYTF. The CDR3 DNA sequence: TGCAGCGTTCGCCAGGGGGACTATGGCTACACCTTC.

V and J are TRBV18 and TRBJ1-2; possibly TRBD1 for D (6 bases). Germline V gene lookup returns CDR1 KGHSH and CDR2 LQKENI. The CDR3 length is 15 residues. V dropped 3 bases and J dropped 4 bases, with 15 bases sitting between them. CDR3 sequence (DNA): TGTGCCAGCTCACCCCACTCGGGACATTTCTATGGCTACACCTTC. Its protein product is CASSPHSGHFYGYTF.